The source of this T cell receptor (beta chain) is a study of T cells after yellow fever vaccination. Whole-study context: Low-cell-number fractions underwent preparation using SMART-Seq v4 Ultra Low Input.

This clonotype was detected only a few times. The authors made TCR cDNA by 5'RACE template switching, adding a universal primer site and UMIs. TCRdb ran MiXCR on the 5' RACE reads and lists one entry per CDR3 protein. The data hold hundreds of thousands of distinct CDR3 sequences, with roughly 8.7% observed a single time. The starting material was PBMCs, obtained on the day of the first yellow fever vaccination. The clonotype originates from a man younger than 30 who received the YFV17D yellow fever vaccine.

The CDR3 DNA follows: TGCGCCAGCAGCTTGACGGGAGCGGGGTCTTACCAAGAGACCCAGTACTTC. Its translation: CASSLTGAGSYQETQYF. V usage is TRBV5-1 and J usage is TRBJ2-5; 7 bases align to TRBD2. J was trimmed by 0 bases and V by 1 base; bases with no gene match: 9. Germline assignment: CDR1 SGHRS and CDR2 YFSETQ. The CDR3 totals 17 residues. The full variable domain, rest sourced from reference TRBV5-1 and TRBJ2-5, is KAGVTQTPRYLIKTRGQQVTLSCSPISGHRSVSWYQQTPGQGLQFLFEYFSETQRNKGNFPGRFSGRQFSNSRSEMNVSTLELGDSALYLCASSLTGAGSYQETQYFGPGTRLLVL.